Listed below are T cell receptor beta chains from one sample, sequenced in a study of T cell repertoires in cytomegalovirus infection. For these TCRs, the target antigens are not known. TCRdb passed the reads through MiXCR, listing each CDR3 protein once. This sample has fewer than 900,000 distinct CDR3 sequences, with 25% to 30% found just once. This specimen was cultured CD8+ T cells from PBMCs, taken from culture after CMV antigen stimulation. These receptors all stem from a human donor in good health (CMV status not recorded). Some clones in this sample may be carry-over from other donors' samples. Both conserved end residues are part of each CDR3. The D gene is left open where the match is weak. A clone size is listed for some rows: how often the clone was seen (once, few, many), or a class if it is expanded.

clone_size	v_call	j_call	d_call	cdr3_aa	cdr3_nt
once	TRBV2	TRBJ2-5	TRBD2	CASSGSGGETQYF	TGTGCCAGCAGTGGGTCGGGAGGAGAGACCCAGTACTTC
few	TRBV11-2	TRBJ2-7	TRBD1	CASSLYGTGAEQYF	TGTGCCAGCAGCTTATATGGGACAGGGGCCGAGCAGTACTTC
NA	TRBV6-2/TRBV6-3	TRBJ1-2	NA	CASHRDRQDDGYTF	TGTGCCAGCCATAGGGACCGACAGGACGATGGCTACACCTTC
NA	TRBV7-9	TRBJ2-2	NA	CASSLLGHANTGELFF	TGTGCCAGCAGCTTACTAGGACATGCGAACACCGGGGAGCTGTTTTTT
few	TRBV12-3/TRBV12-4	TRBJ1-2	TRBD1	CASSLGPTGRVSNYGYTF	TGTGCCAGCAGTTTAGGACCGACAGGGAGGGTTTCCAACTATGGCTACACCTTC
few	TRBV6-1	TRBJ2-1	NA	CASSESVSSYNEQFF	TGTGCCAGCAGTGAATCGGTAAGCTCCTACAATGAGCAGTTCTTC
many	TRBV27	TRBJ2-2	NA	CASSLRGPGELFF	TGTGCCAGCAGCTTACGAGGGCCCGGGGAGCTGTTTTTT
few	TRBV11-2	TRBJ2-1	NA	CASDLGADEQFF	TGTGCCAGCGACTTGGGGGCGGATGAGCAGTTCTTC
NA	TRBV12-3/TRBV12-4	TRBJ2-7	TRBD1	CASSLRDSFYEQYF	TGTGCCAGCAGTTTAAGGGACAGTTTCTACGAGCAGTACTTC
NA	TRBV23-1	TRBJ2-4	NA	CASSLSGGGSQLAKNIQYF	TGCGCCAGCAGTCTTTCAGGAGGGGGCAGCCAATTAGCCAAAAACATTCAGTACTTC
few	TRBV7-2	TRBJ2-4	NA	CASSSQGGDIQYF	TGTGCCAGCAGTTCACAGGGTGGGGACATTCAGTACTTC
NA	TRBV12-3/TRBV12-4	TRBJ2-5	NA	CASRKQETQYF	TGTGCCAGCAGAAAACAAGAGACCCAGTACTTC
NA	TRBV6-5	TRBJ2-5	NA	CATGAGPRGETQYF	TGTGCCACCGGTGCGGGGCCCAGGGGAGAGACCCAGTACTTC
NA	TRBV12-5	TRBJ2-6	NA	CASGPYRSGLGANVLTF	TGTGCTAGTGGACCCTACCGTTCAGGTCTCGGGGCCAACGTCCTGACTTTC
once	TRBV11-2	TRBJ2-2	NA	CASSTLGAPGELFF	TGTGCCAGCAGCACCCTGGGGGCCCCCGGGGAGCTGTTTTTT
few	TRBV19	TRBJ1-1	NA	CASSVTDLNTEAFF	TGTGCCAGTAGTGTGACAGACCTGAACACTGAAGCTTTCTTT
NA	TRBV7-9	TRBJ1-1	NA	CASSSGREGAFF	TGTGCCAGCAGCTCCGGCAGGGAAGGAGCTTTCTTT
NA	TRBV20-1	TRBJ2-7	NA	CSAPNLQISSYEQYF	TGCAGTGCTCCAAACCTTCAAATTAGCTCCTACGAGCAGTACTTC
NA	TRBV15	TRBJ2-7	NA	CATSRDRYYEQYF	TGTGCCACCAGCAGAGACAGGTATTACGAGCAGTACTTC
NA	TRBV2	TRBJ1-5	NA	CASSEYPLPSNQPQHF	TGTGCCAGCAGTGAATACCCTCTACCTAGCAATCAGCCCCAGCATTTT
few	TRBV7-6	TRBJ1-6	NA	CASSSRQEGGSPLHF	TGTGCCAGCAGCAGCAGACAGGAGGGGGGTTCACCCCTCCACTTT
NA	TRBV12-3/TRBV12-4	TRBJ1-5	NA	CASSFGRQSLQPQHF	TGTGCCAGCAGTTTCGGGCGGCAGTCCTTACAGCCCCAGCATTTT
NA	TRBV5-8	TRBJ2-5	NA	CASSLGYGSKEETQYF	TGTGCCAGCAGCTTGGGTTACGGATCCAAGGAGGAGACCCAGTACTTC
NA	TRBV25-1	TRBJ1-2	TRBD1	CASSEYGTGDGYTF	TGTGCCAGCAGTGAATACGGGACAGGGGATGGCTACACCTTC
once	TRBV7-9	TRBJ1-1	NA	CASSPAGSEAFF	TGTGCCAGCAGCCCGGCGGGGTCTGAAGCTTTCTTT
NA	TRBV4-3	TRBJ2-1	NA	CASSQEDLSSYNEQFF	TGCGCCAGCAGCCAAGAAGACTTATCCTCCTACAATGAGCAGTTCTTC
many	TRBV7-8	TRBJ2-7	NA	CASSLWDGGAYEQYF	TGTGCCAGCAGCTTATGGGATGGCGGGGCCTACGAGCAGTACTTC
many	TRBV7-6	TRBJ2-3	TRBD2	CASSPGLTSTDTQYF	TGTGCCAGCAGCCCGGGACTAACTAGCACAGATACGCAGTATTTT